Described below is a single TCR beta chain sequence and its context. These data are taken from a study of blood T cell repertoires in COVID-19. Overall study: Some COVID-19 samples were acute and others convalescent; all came from the United States, Italy and Spain.

Libraries were prepared by immunoSEQ multiplex PCR; TCRdb keeps only in-frame clonotypes and omits some of them. The data show around 300,000 clones, approximately 86% seen once. The receptor's source is a woman aged 18 to 35 who had recovered from COVID-19. The sequencing input was PBMCs or T cells enriched from blood (not recorded which).

Here the CDR3 reads CASSEGNQPQHF. As DNA, the CDR3 is TGTGCCAGCAGCGAGGGTAATCAGCCCCAGCATTTT. The V gene is TRBV3-1 (or the pseudogene TRBV3-2), the J gene TRBJ1-5; D ambiguous. Germline loops: CDR1 LGHDT, CDR2 YNNKEL (reference sequence). With 5 bases removed from V and 4 bases from J, the gap between germline ends came to 6 bases. CDR3 length: 12 residues.